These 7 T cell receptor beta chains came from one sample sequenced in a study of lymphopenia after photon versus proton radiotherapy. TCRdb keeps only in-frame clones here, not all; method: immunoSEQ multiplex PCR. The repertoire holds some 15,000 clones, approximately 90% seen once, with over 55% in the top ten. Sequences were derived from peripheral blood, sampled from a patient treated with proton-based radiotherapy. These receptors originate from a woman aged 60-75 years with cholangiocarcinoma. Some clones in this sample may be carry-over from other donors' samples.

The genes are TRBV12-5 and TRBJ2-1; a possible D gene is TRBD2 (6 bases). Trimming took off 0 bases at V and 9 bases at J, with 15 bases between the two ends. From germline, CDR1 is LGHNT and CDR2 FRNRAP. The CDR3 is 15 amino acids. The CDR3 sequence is CASGLVLAGQREQFF. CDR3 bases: TGTGCTAGTGGTTTGGTTTTGGCGGGGCAGCGTGAGCAGTTCTTC.

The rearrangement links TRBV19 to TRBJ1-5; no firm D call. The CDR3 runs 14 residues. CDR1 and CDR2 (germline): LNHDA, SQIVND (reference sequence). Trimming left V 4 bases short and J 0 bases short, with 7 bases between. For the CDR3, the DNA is TGTGCCAGTAGTAGAGATTATAGCAATCAGCCCCAGCATTTT. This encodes CASSRDYSNQPQHF.

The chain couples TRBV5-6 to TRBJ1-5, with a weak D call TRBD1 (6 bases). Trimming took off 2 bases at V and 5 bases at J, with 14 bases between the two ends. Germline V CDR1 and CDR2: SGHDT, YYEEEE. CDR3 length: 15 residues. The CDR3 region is CASSFAFRQDQPQHF. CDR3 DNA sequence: TGTGCCAGCAGCTTTGCTTTCCGACAGGATCAGCCCCAGCATTTT. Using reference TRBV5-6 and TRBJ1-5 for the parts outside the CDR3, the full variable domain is DAGVTQSPTHLIKTRGQQVTLRCSPKSGHDTVSWYQQALGQGPQFIFQYYEEEERQRGNFPDRFSGHQFPNYSSELNVNALLLGDSALYLCASSFAFRQDQPQHFGDGTRLSIL.

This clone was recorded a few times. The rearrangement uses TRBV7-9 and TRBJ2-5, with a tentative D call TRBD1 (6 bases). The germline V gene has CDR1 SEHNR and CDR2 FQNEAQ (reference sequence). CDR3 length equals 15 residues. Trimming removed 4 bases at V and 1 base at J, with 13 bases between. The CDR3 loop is CASSSIGQPQETQYF. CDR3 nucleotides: TGTGCCAGCAGCTCAATAGGACAGCCCCAAGAGACCCAGTACTTC.

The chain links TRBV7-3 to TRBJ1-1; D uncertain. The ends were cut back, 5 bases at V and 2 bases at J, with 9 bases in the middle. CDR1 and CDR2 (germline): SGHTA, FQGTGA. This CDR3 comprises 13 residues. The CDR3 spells CASSTTENTEAFF. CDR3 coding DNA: TGTGCCAGCAGCACAACAGAAAACACTGAAGCTTTCTTT.

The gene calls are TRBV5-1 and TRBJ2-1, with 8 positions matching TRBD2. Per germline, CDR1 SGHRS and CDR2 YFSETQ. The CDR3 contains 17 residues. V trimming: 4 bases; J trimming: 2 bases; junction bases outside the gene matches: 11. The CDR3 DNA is TGCGCCAGCAGCCCCAACCCGAGTAGCGGGACCTACAATGAGCAGTTCTTC. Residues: CASSPNPSSGTYNEQFF.

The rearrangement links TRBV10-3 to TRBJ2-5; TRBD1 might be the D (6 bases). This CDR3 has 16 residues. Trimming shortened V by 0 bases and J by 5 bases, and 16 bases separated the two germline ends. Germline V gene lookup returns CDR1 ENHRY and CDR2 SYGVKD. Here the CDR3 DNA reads TGTGCCATCAGTGAGTCGGGGGCAGGGGTTTTGGAGACCCAGTACTTC. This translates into CAISESGAGVLETQYF.